The entry below describes one TCR beta chain. Antigen specificity is unknown. The germline gives CDR1 SGHTA, CDR2 FQGNSA. V was clipped by 1 base and J by 0 bases, with 7 bases between them. CDR3 length equals 14 residues. PCR involved 60 Vbeta and 13 Jbeta primers. Produced via immunoSEQ multiplex PCR; TCRdb's table is partial and in-frame only. Here the sample spans around 190,000 clones, around 81% being singletons. These data come from a study of cytomegalovirus exposure and HLA in healthy donors. Study observations and caveats: Immune exposure information comprised only CMV serostatus. In a later analysis, the majority of CMV-associated beta chains seemingly showed HLA restriction. A few chains tied to CMV proved CMV antigen-specific in vitro.

V and J are TRBV7-2 and TRBJ2-7, with no clear D. Sequenced: PBMCs. The receptor was isolated from a man aged 18 to 30 in good health and CMV-seronegative. CDR3 sequence: CASSLVGGSYEQYF. CDR3 bases: TGTGCCAGCAGCTTAGTCGGCGGCTCCTACGAGCAGTACTTC.